Detailed here is one T cell receptor (beta chain). A read error may be the cause here, since a much bigger clone is one base away. The CDR3 length is 14 residues. Germline V gene lookup returns CDR1 LNHDA and CDR2 SQIVND (reference sequence). V was clipped by 6 bases and J by 1 base; unmatched bases: 2. The data originate from a study of blood T cell repertoires in COVID-19. In the source study's methods: Amplifying reference gene primers gave estimates of nucleated cell counts. Using immunoSEQ multiplex PCR, the repertoire was profiled, and TCRdb retains in-frame clones only, with some absent. Clone size and V and J calls were adopted from that table, with D and trimming inferred from the DNA. The sample contains around 280,000 clones, around 85% of which appear only once.

Sample: peripheral blood. This clonotype was sampled from a woman aged 50 to 60 with active or convalescent COVID-19. J is TRBJ1-1 and V is TRBV19, with TRBD1 identical over 10 bases. The CDR3 sequence is CASRRQGANTEAFF. The CDR3 nucleotides read TGTGCCAGTAGGAGACAGGGGGCGAACACTGAAGCTTTCTTT.